What follows describes a single T cell receptor beta chain. There is no known antigen for this receptor. Per-nucleotide qualities are absent, and no much larger clonotype sits a single base away. The method behind the library was the immunoSEQ multiplex PCR assay. TCRdb obtained this table from immuneACCESS and retained in-frame rearrangements with V and J assigned. These tables miss some clones; where compared with another copy, unresolved V genes account for less than half of the shortfall, and the remainder is unexplained. The sample table holds approximately 490,000 clones, of which around 78% were seen once. The ten largest clones represent about 0.014% of the sample. The data originate from a study of shared T cell receptors in the human thymus (dated by TCRdb to about 2021). A note on the overall study: The study investigated the way shared, self-reactive T-cell receptor alpha chains are produced in the human thymus.

The CDR3 sequence holds 15 residues, the cysteine and phenylalanine included. Solely the CDR3 DNA is kept, with 45 bases framed from the first base. The germline V gene encodes CDR1 SNHLY and CDR2 FYNNEI. From V the trimming removes 1 base and from J it removes 7 bases, while the gene matches leave 2 bases of the junction unaccounted for. These same records also appear under a second study, on human thymus T cells. The other study reports the following: Donors were immunologically healthy infants undergoing open corrective cardiac surgery for congenital heart defects in Finland. The thymus tissue came from surgical resects taken out during corrective cardiac surgery. Usage of V and J gene segments appeared to be biased in both the thymic and the peripheral blood repertoires. The related research reported highly overlapping thymic TCR repertoires among unrelated individuals. The study characterized TCR alpha and beta repertoires from about 8 infant thymus samples and a few related peripheral blood samples. The cohort included more than 5 male and two female infants, with donor ages spanning 7 to 244 days. Thymocytes were freed from the tissue by mechanical means and kept at -70 degrees C as pellets of roughly 9.5-31 million cells. A QIAsymphony instrument was used to extract genomic DNA from the frozen cell pellets. The immunoSEQ multiplex PCR assay was used to amplify the TCRB and TCRAD loci from a standardized quantity of quality-controlled genomic DNA. The amplicons covered the V(D)J region and were long enough to include the CDR3 and to identify the V and J genes. The amplicons were sequenced on an Illumina platform via the commercial immunoSEQ service. Corrections for primer bias and sequencing errors followed previously described methods, while TCRAD and TCRB definitions were based on the IMGT database. immunoSEQ Analyzer 3.0 and VDJTools were used for repertoire analysis, which covered basic statistics, V/J segment usage, diversity estimates, rarefaction and pairwise overlap. Diversity was estimated with Chao1, ChaoE, Efron-Thisted, Shannon and inverse Simpson indices, and also on datasets down-sampled to the smallest sample. Repertoire overlap used strict matching of CDR3 nucleotide sequence, V gene and J gene, with Jaccard-based multidimensional scaling clustering. Thymus samples yielded on average approximately 800,000 unique TCRB clonotypes, compared with around 84,000 from blood samples.

The sequenced sample consisted of thymocytes. The sequence joins TRBV2 to TRBJ1-4, and 11 bases in between align with TRBD1. This TCR was sampled from a boy in the first two years of life with a congenital heart defect. Donor details come from another sample of the same person, matched by shared clones. This receptor carries the CDR3 CASSEVGTGGEKLFF. The nucleotide sequence reads TGTGCCAGCAGTGAAGTCGGGACAGGGGGTGAAAAACTGTTTTTT.